This T cell receptor (beta chain) was obtained from a study of identical twins. The study, taken as a whole, reports: In zero-insertion analyses, partial confounding could arise from invariant MAIT and iNKT cells.

Between the trimmed V and J ends, which lost 8 bases and 0 bases, there was a span of 14 bases. Germline-derived CDR1 and CDR2 are MNHEY and SMNVEV (reference sequence). This CDR3 is built from 15 residues. Comment on this clonotype: Its antigen is still unknown.

Carrying unique molecular identifiers, the cDNA also gained a universal primer site through template switching. TCRdb re-derived calls from the 5' RACE reads in MiXCR, one entry per CDR3 protein. The sample has about 690,000 distinct CDR3 sequences, roughly 6% seen once. This clonotype was obtained from a man aged 18-30 years in good health. Sequenced material: naive T cells sorted from blood. J is TRBJ2-1 and V is TRBV27, with D possibly TRBD2 on 6 matching bases. CDR3 nucleotide sequence: TGTGCCAGCGGAAAGGACGGGAGCTCCTACAATGAGCAGTTCTTC. This encodes CASGKDGSSYNEQFF.